The source of this TCR beta chain is a study of regulatory T cells in long-lasting Graves disease. iRepertoire HTBI primers and Arm-PCR of CDR3 regions built TCR beta libraries. Each CDR3 protein is one row after TCRdb ran MiXCR on the multiplex PCR reads. The sample yields approximately 230,000 distinct CDR3 sequences, roughly 18% seen once. This clonotype was counted many times. Stated time point: newly diagnosed GD, antithyroid drugs for less than 3 months. The TCR library was made from RNA extracted from PBMCs. V was shortened by 3 bases and J by 2 bases, with 11 bases between the two germline ends. The CDR3 consists of 14 residues.

The chain uses TRBV12-3 or TRBV12-4 and TRBJ2-7, with D hard to call. The sequenced sample was peripheral blood mononuclear cells (PBMCs), obtained at new diagnosis, from a patient treated with antithyroid drugs. This TCR was sampled from a female donor with Graves disease. The DNA for the CDR3 is TGTGCCAGCAGTTTCCTCGTTTCCCCCTACGAGCAGTACTTC. Its translation is CASSFLVSPYEQYF.